This TCR beta chain was sequenced for a study of neoadjuvant anti-PD-1 for oral cavity cancer (dated by TCRdb to the early 2020s). Background on the whole study: Three to four biweekly doses of nivolumab at 3 mg/kg were mostly administered to patients before curative-intent surgical resection. Patients who did not progress were given a fourth nivolumab dose at about day 43 and had definitive surgical resection on days 50-56. Responders were defined as patients with complete response, partial response or stable disease by RECIST 1.1; non-responders were defined as patients with progression. There were more than 10 patients in the parent correlative cohort, and the response rate was less than 40%. General findings and caveats noted by the study authors: Higher pretreatment blood Treg/Th17 ratios correlated with higher pretreatment blood TCRbeta clonality and lower post-treatment tumor TCRbeta clonality. After neoadjuvant nivolumab, non-responders showed significantly higher T cell clonality (Gini index) in PBMCs than responders did. TCR analyses included only a few patients per response group, and the authors called for larger cohorts for validation.

The time point tag for this specimen amounts to: after neoadjuvant nivolumab, at surgical resection. Patients were newly diagnosed with stage II-IVA oral cavity squamous cell carcinoma and had received no prior systemic or radiation treatment. The cohort was made up of patients with locally advanced, HPV-negative oral cavity squamous cell carcinoma. Peripheral blood mononuclear cells were analyzed directly, without maintenance or expansion in culture. The samples were obtained from a longitudinal correlative study of a single-arm phase II trial testing neoadjuvant nivolumab in oral cavity squamous cell carcinoma. Subject-matched pre- and post-treatment PBMCs and tumors from three responders and three non-responders were subjected to genomic DNA-based TCRbeta sequencing. Peripheral blood mononuclear cells were drawn once before nivolumab treatment and a second time after treatment, when surgery took place. The Maxwell RSC DNA from Cells kit was used to isolate genomic DNA from PBMCs.

A remark on this clone: No cognate antigen has been identified for it. There are no base qualities to consult, and no much larger clone falls within one base.

V loses 10 bases of germline sequence and J loses 5 bases, and the interval between the two ends is 23 bases. The germline V gene (reference sequence) gives CDR1 as SSHAT and CDR2 as FNYEAQ. From its cysteine to its phenylalanine, the CDR3 spans 15 amino acids. The kept DNA is CDR3 alone, 45 bases in frame from the first base. For deep sequencing of PBMC libraries, mostly 400 to 550 ng of input genomic DNA was used, and six replicates were run per sample. Following the manufacturer's instructions, the team built TCRbeta libraries using the immunoSEQ hsTCRbeta kit. Sequencing of the completed libraries took place using an Illumina NovaSeq 6000 S4 flow cell after they had been pooled to approximately 2.8 nM. Concerning the study's data processing: Raw data preprocessing and quality control were performed with the immunoSEQ Analyzer. The analysis was restricted to productive rearrangements, with each unique CDR3 amino acid sequence defining a clonotype. Using the R package tcR, the researchers computed the Gini-Simpson index as their estimate of repertoire clonality. Student's t test was used to compare Gini indices, while Pearson correlation assessed associations with tumor size change. TCRdb took this table from immuneACCESS and kept in-frame rearrangements with V and J called. Such tables lack part of the clones; where checked against another copy, unresolved V genes explain under half of the gap, and the rest is unexplained. V and J calls and clone size follow that table, whereas D and trimming were derived from the DNA. The sample table lists around 9,100 clones, roughly 67% of them with a count of one. Together, the top ten hold around 4.2% of the sample.

This chain is built from TRBV7-7 and TRBJ2-5, with the D gene not confidently named. This receptor was obtained from a person aged 35-79 years with oral cavity squamous cell carcinoma. Specimen: PBMCs, collected after nivolumab (anti-PD-1) treatment. The CDR3 is CAIRLSFSQPETQYF. In nucleotide form, the sequence is TGTGCCATCCGTTTATCCTTCTCCCAGCCGGAGACCCAGTACTTC.